The present T cell receptor (beta chain) was sequenced within a study of control samples from healthy donors and cancer patients. This table comes from immunoSEQ multiplex PCR, and its TCRdb copy is limited to in-frame clones, with some not included. The repertoire holds roughly 120,000 clones, with approximately 90% as singletons. V lost 6 bases and J lost 0; bases outside the gene matches: 6. There are 17 residues in the CDR3. Germline lookup yields CDR1 MDHEN and CDR2 SYDVKM. Source material: blood. The chain recombines TRBV28 with TRBJ1-6, with 9 bases matching TRBD1. The TCR sequence derives from a young woman in good health. The CDR3 sequence: CASSQDRGSSYNSPLHF. The CDR3 DNA sequence: TGTGCCAGCAGCCAAGACAGGGGGAGCTCCTATAATTCACCCCTCCACTTT.